Sequencing of this TCR beta chain was carried out in a study of control samples from healthy donors and cancer patients. Assay used: immunoSEQ multiplex PCR; TCRdb lists only in-frame clones, some missing. Among 100,000 to 150,000 clones listed, about 91% were seen once. The germline V gene encodes CDR1 SGHNT and CDR2 YENEEA. Deletions cut 1 base from V and 7 bases from J, with 11 bases between. The CDR3 covers 13 residues. The origin of this receptor is a man aged 18 to 30 in good health. Sequenced: blood. The chain carries TRBV11-3 and TRBJ2-7; D is unclear. The CDR3 region is CASSLGFSREQYF. The CDR3 DNA sequence: TGTGCCAGCAGCTTAGGATTCTCTCGGGAGCAGTACTTC.